The 29 T cell receptor beta chains presented below share a single source sample, sequenced in a study of a mutant IDH1 vaccine in newly diagnosed glioma (dated by TCRdb to 2020 to 2022). Explained via the paper, the time point label denotes: week 47, end of study. Each vaccine dose was 300 ug of a 20-mer mutant IDH1 peptide in Montanide, given subcutaneously with topical imiquimod. No antigens are known for them. Libraries came from the immunoSEQ multiplex PCR assay. This immuneACCESS table, as held by TCRdb, lists in-frame sequences with V and J called but not all clones. Of the missing ones, under half trace to an unresolved V gene in checked studies; the others have no known cause. The sample table holds about 90,000 clones, of which over 85% were seen once. Approximately 0.8% of the sample is taken by the ten largest. The input for sequencing was PBMCs, taken from a glioma patient whose treatment included an IDH1 peptide vaccine. The receptor set was obtained from a woman aged 45-65 years with glioma.

This clone has only one observation. The chain couples TRBV10-1 to TRBJ2-2; 8 bases are a match to TRBD2. J lost 6 bases, V lost 3 bases, and 9 bases had no gene match. The length of the CDR3 is 16 residues. CDR1 is WNHNN, CDR2 SYGVQD, per germline (reference sequence). In nucleotides, the CDR3 is TGCGCCAGCAGTGACTCAACTAGCGGTGGTGCCGGGGAGCTGTTTTTT. Amino acid sequence: CASSDSTSGGAGELFF.

The V and J genes are TRBV27 and TRBJ2-7, with 7 bases fitting TRBD1. V shed 6 bases, J shed 2 bases, and the junction held 31 bases outside the gene matches. The CDR3 covers 22 residues. The germline CDR1 and CDR2 sequences are MNHEY and SMNVEV (reference sequence). In nucleotides, the CDR3 is TGTGCCAGCAGCGTAGATCCGGACAGGCAACTATCTTTTAGCGATCTGGCCTACGAGCAGTACTTC. It codes for CASSVDPDRQLSFSDLAYEQYF.

The chain couples TRBV6-6 to TRBJ1-1; possible D gene TRBD1, 5 bases. V shed 2 bases and J shed 3 bases, with 7 bases lying between them. The CDR3 contains 13 residues. From germline, CDR1 is MNHNY and CDR2 SVGAGI (reference sequence). CDR3 sequence: CASSYGRDTEAFF. CDR3 DNA: TGTGCCAGCAGTTACGGCAGGGACACTGAAGCTTTCTTT.

The rearrangement uses TRBV10-3 and TRBJ1-5, with unresolved D. V was trimmed by 0 bases and J by 2 bases, leaving 8 bases between them. Germline V gene lookup returns CDR1 ENHRY and CDR2 SYGVKD. This CDR3 has 15 residues. The DNA for the CDR3 is TGTGCCATCAGTGAGTCCCGGGCAGGCAATCAGCCCCAGCATTTT. This translates into CAISESRAGNQPQHF.

The rearrangement uses TRBV7-2 and TRBJ1-1; TRBD1 aligns across 11 bases. V gave up 6 bases and J gave up 1 base; unmatched junction bases: 4. The CDR3 contains 15 residues. Germline CDR1 and CDR2: SGHTA and FQGNSA. The CDR3: CASRVGTGGNTEAFF. In nucleotides, the CDR3 is TGTGCCAGCAGAGTGGGGACAGGGGGGAACACTGAAGCTTTCTTT.

This chain links TRBV27 with TRBJ1-1; perhaps TRBD1 as D (6 bases). The V end was cut by 6 bases, the J end by 11 bases, with 22 bases between. The CDR3 spans 14 residues. CDR1 is MNHEY, CDR2 SMNVEV, per germline (reference sequence). CDR3 bases: TGTGCCAGCAGCCTACGGACAGACGGAAGGAATGCTTTCTTT. Translating it yields CASSLRTDGRNAFF.

The chain is built from TRBV28 and TRBJ2-7, with D perhaps TRBD1 (7 bases). From germline, CDR1 is MDHEN and CDR2 SYDVKM. Trimming took off 5 bases at V and 4 bases at J, with 24 bases between the two ends. CDR3 size: 17 residues. CDR3 in amino acids: CASSPLPGRGTVYEQYF. CDR3 DNA sequence: TGTGCCAGCAGTCCCCTTCCCGGCCGCGGGACAGTTTACGAGCAGTACTTC.

This rearrangement joins TRBV9 to TRBJ1-2; D ambiguous. Trimming stripped 6 bases from V and 5 bases from J, with 17 bases between. Germline lookup yields CDR1 SGDLS and CDR2 YYNGEE. This CDR3 contains 14 residues. The CDR3 DNA sequence: TGTGCCAGCACCAACCCAGCCGCCCCGTATGGCTACACCTTC. It is translated as CASTNPAAPYGYTF.

CDR3: CASSFRGQGEKLFF. As DNA, the CDR3 is TGTGCCAGCAGTTTCAGGGGGCAGGGGGAAAAACTGTTTTTT. This chain links TRBV27 with TRBJ1-4; 8 bases are a match to TRBD1. V gave up 3 bases and J gave up 8 bases; unmatched junction bases: 5. This CDR3 region has 14 residues. Germline V gene lookup returns CDR1 MNHEY and CDR2 SMNVEV (reference sequence).

This rearrangement joins TRBV6-5 to TRBJ2-7; 7 bases agree with TRBD1. V was pared by 2 bases and J by 3 bases, with 7 bases of the junction left unmatched. The CDR3 is 15 amino acids. Germline V lookup: CDR1 MNHEY, CDR2 SVGAGI. Here the CDR3 DNA reads TGTGCCAGCAGTTACGACCCGGGACAGCTCTACGAGCAGTACTTC. Its protein is CASSYDPGQLYEQYF.

The gene calls are TRBV7-3 and TRBJ2-2; D might be TRBD2 (6 bases). V was clipped by 6 bases and J by 0 bases, with 8 bases between them. This CDR3 is built from 14 residues. Germline assignment: CDR1 SGHTA and CDR2 FQGTGA. The CDR3 region is CASSSGPNTGELFF. CDR3 DNA sequence: TGTGCCAGCAGTAGCGGACCGAACACCGGGGAGCTGTTTTTT.

This chain connects TRBV5-4 to TRBJ2-1; 8 positions agree with TRBD2. The CDR3 covers 19 residues. Germline loops: CDR1 SGHNT, CDR2 YYREEE (reference sequence). V gave up 2 bases and J gave up 0 bases; unmatched junction bases: 13. CDR3: CASSFVGRGSPNSYNEQFF. The CDR3 DNA reads TGTGCCAGCAGCTTCGTCGGGAGGGGGTCCCCCAACTCCTACAATGAGCAGTTCTTC.

This clone was recorded only once. The J gene is TRBJ2-1, the V gene TRBV5-4; TRBD2 aligns across 13 bases. Germline assignment: CDR1 SGHNT and CDR2 YYREEE (reference sequence). The CDR3 runs 16 residues. Trimming at V came to 4 bases and at J to 8 bases, leaving 9 bases not matched to a gene. CDR3 DNA: TGTGCCAGCAGCACCCCGACTAGCGGGAGGCGGGATGAGCAGTTCTTC. Residues: CASSTPTSGRRDEQFF.

The rearrangement links TRBV7-9 to TRBJ2-1, with D possibly TRBD1 on 5 matching bases. The germline V gene encodes CDR1 SEHNR and CDR2 FQNEAQ (reference sequence). V was clipped by 6 bases and J by 2 bases, with 17 bases between them. This CDR3 has 16 residues. The CDR3 sequence: CASSPQGLGAYNEQFF. The CDR3 DNA sequence: TGTGCCAGCAGTCCGCAGGGATTGGGCGCCTACAATGAGCAGTTCTTC.

This chain connects TRBV18 to TRBJ1-5; D is uncertain. Germline CDR1 reads KGHSH; CDR2 reads LQKENI. V lost 6 bases to trimming and J lost 2 bases, with 29 bases between them. This CDR3 has 20 amino acids. The CDR3 here is CASSAGVGLKDGRGNQPQHF. DNA of the CDR3: TGTGCCAGCTCCGCTGGGGTGGGTCTAAAGGATGGTCGGGGCAATCAGCCCCAGCATTTT. The full variable domain, rest sourced from reference TRBV18 and TRBJ1-5, is NAGVMQNPRHLVRRRGQEARLRCSPMKGHSHVYWYRQLPEEGLKFMVYLQKENIIDESGMPKERFSAEFPKEGPSILRIQQVVRGDSAAYFCASSAGVGLKDGRGNQPQHFGDGTRLSIL.

The chain carries TRBV29-1 and TRBJ2-3; D gene ambiguous. CDR1 and CDR2 from the germline V gene are SQVTM and ANQGSEA. The CDR3 is 13 residues long. Between the trimmed V and J ends, which lost 1 base and 0 bases, there was a span of 5 bases. The CDR3 nucleotides read TGCAGCGTTGAAGGTGGGAGCACAGATACGCAGTATTTT. It is translated as CSVEGGSTDTQYF.

The chain has TRBV7-3 and TRBJ2-1, with 10 bases fitting TRBD2. The germline gives CDR1 SGHTA, CDR2 FQGTGA. The CDR3 is 15 residues long. After removal of 5 bases from V and 2 bases from J, the junction contained 3 bases not matched to a gene. The CDR3 bases are TGTGCCAGCAGCCCCAGCGGGAGGGCCTACAATGAGCAGTTCTTC. It encodes CASSPSGRAYNEQFF.

CDR3 region: CASGYDTEAFF. Here the CDR3 DNA reads TGTGCCAGCGGCTACGACACTGAAGCTTTCTTT. The V call is TRBV10-3, the J call TRBJ1-1; no firm D call. V lost 10 bases and J lost 3, with 9 bases in between. The CDR3 sequence is 11 residues long. Germline V lookup: CDR1 ENHRY, CDR2 SYGVKD.

J is TRBJ1-5 and V is TRBV19, with D unclear. Germline V CDR1 and CDR2: LNHDA, SQIVND (reference sequence). Trimming cost V 4 bases and J 1 base, with 8 bases left between them. The CDR3 contains 14 residues. The CDR3 DNA reads as TGTGCCAGTAGTAGATACACCAGCAATCAGCCCCAGCATTTT. This translates into CASSRYTSNQPQHF.

This clone was counted a few times. This sequence joins TRBV2 and TRBJ1-4; the D gene is possibly TRBD1 (5 bases). The V gene's germline CDR1 is SNHLY and CDR2 FYNNEI. The CDR3 contains 13 residues. The V and J ends lost 5 bases and 5 bases respectively, with 9 bases between them. The CDR3 bases are TGTGCCAGCAGTTGGGACGGCAATGAAAAACTGTTTTTT. It is translated as CASSWDGNEKLFF.

V and J are TRBV5-1 and TRBJ2-5; D call uncertain. Deletions cut 4 bases from V and 4 bases from J, with 8 bases between. Germline V gives CDR1 SGHRS, CDR2 YFSETQ. The CDR3 consists of 12 residues. DNA of the CDR3: TGCGCCAGCAGCGCCACCGGAGAGACCCAGTACTTC. The encoded protein is CASSATGETQYF.

The gene calls are TRBV10-3 and TRBJ1-2; the match to TRBD1 covers 9 bases. The length of the CDR3 is 14 residues. Trimming at V came to 4 bases and at J to 4 bases, leaving 4 bases not matched to a gene. From germline, CDR1 is ENHRY and CDR2 SYGVKD. CDR3 in DNA: TGTGCCATCAGTGCGACAGGGGGTGGCTATGGCTACACCTTC. Amino acid sequence: CAISATGGGYGYTF.

The V and J genes are TRBV28 and TRBJ1-5, with D unresolved. CDR3 length: 15 residues. V was pared by 5 bases and J by 4 bases, with 15 bases between. Germline CDR1 and CDR2: MDHEN and SYDVKM. For the CDR3, the DNA is TGTGCCAGCAGTCCGACGCCGGGCCAGAATCAGCCCCAGCATTTT. Residues: CASSPTPGQNQPQHF.

The chain carries TRBV28 and TRBJ2-7; 8 bases map to TRBD1. V was clipped by 9 bases and J by 5 bases; unmatched bases: 3. The CDR3 loop spans 11 amino acids. Germline CDR1 and CDR2: MDHEN and SYDVKM. CDR3 in amino acids: CASTGGHEQYF. CDR3 coding DNA: TGTGCCAGTACAGGGGGACACGAGCAGTACTTC.

The CDR3 region is CASTGGDRVTEAFF. CDR3 nucleotides: TGTGCCAGCACCGGGGGGGACAGGGTCACTGAAGCTTTCTTT. V gene TRBV28 combines with J gene TRBJ1-1; 9 nucleotides agree with TRBD1. Germline V gene sequence: CDR1 MDHEN, CDR2 SYDVKM. Trimming removed 7 bases from V and 4 bases from J; junction bases left unmatched: 7. The CDR3 is 14 residues long.

V and J are TRBV28 and TRBJ1-6, with 9 bases aligning to TRBD1. The CDR3 has 16 amino acids. The germline CDR1 and CDR2 sequences are MDHEN and SYDVKM. V gave up 5 bases and J gave up 8 bases; unmatched junction bases: 10. In nucleotides, the CDR3 is TGTGCCAGCAGTCCGCACGACAGGGGGTTGGATTCACCCCTCCACTTT. It is translated as CASSPHDRGLDSPLHF.

The chain has TRBV27 and TRBJ1-3; D is uncertain. The ends were cut back, 8 bases at V and 5 bases at J, with 13 bases in the middle. Germline CDR1 is MNHEY and CDR2 is SMNVEV (reference sequence). This CDR3 contains 13 residues. CDR3 sequence (DNA): TGTGCCAGCCGTTCTCCACAGCGAAACACCATATATTTT. Encoded protein: CASRSPQRNTIYF.

V is TRBV6-5 and J is TRBJ1-1, with D hard to call. Germline V gene sequence: CDR1 MNHEY, CDR2 SVGAGI. The CDR3 consists of 13 residues. Between the trimmed V and J ends, which lost 6 bases and 4 bases, there was a span of 12 bases. CDR3 region: CASSGEEGTEAFF. For the CDR3, the DNA is TGTGCCAGCAGCGGGGAAGAGGGCACTGAAGCTTTCTTT.

Here the CDR3 reads CASSLSPRTEAFF. The CDR3 DNA is TGTGCCAGCAGCTTGAGCCCTCGGACTGAAGCTTTCTTT. The chain recombines TRBV5-4 with TRBJ1-1; unclear D gene. Germline V gives CDR1 SGHNT, CDR2 YYREEE (reference sequence). The CDR3 is made up of 13 amino acids. V was pared by 1 base and J by 5 bases, with 9 bases between.